This T cell receptor (beta chain) derives from a study of lymphopenia after photon versus proton radiotherapy. General study points: After lymphocyte nadir, photon-treated repertoires showed oligoclonal expansion, especially CD8+ Temra. Photon-treated patients lost naive T cells and TCR diversity; proton-treated stayed stable. Authors raise, but do not show, better survival with proton therapy. In patients who died, overall survival fell as post-nadir TCR diversity dropped more.

The repertoire was sequenced with immunoSEQ multiplex PCR; TCRdb's copy has only in-frame clones and lacks some. This table has fewer than 30,000 clones, around 86% appearing once. Regarding this clone: Antigen specificity is unknown.

V trimming: 1 base; J trimming: 7 bases; junction bases outside the gene matches: 16. CDR3 length equals 17 residues. The germline V gene encodes CDR1 MNHNS and CDR2 SASEGT. The chain is built from TRBV6-1 and TRBJ2-7; TRBD2 aligns across 7 bases. The clonotype was recovered from a woman in her fifties or sixties with pancreatic cancer. The source was peripheral blood, collected from a patient treated with photon-based radiotherapy. The CDR3 nucleotides are TGTGCCAGCAGTGAAGAATTAGCGGGCAGGGTACGATGGGAGCAGTACTTC. Amino acid sequence: CASSEELAGRVRWEQYF.